The 21 T cell receptor beta chains presented below share a single source sample, sequenced in a study of blood T cells in healthy people across ages. A sample-barcoded 5' primer and a J-beta primer mix were used in a second PCR of roughly 7 to 12 cycles. A single record per CDR3 protein comes from TCRdb applying MiXCR to the 5' RACE reads. The profile shows approximately 760,000 distinct CDR3 sequences, approximately 25% of them singletons. The sample was also linked to a second study, of T cells of mothers and their children.

Material for sequencing was blood. Receptors originate from a boy younger than 18 in good health.

This clonotype occurred a few times. The chain carries TRBV29-1 and TRBJ2-1, with D perhaps given as TRBD1 or TRBD2 (5 bases each). The end of the DNA is better explained by TRBJ2-7, so the J call may be wrong. CDR1 and CDR2 from the germline V gene are SQVTM and ANQGSEA. This CDR3 comprises 12 residues. As DNA, the CDR3 is TGCAGCGTGACCGGGACGGTCTACGAGCAGTACTTC. This encodes CSVTGTVYEQYF.

This chain links TRBV27 with TRBJ2-3; tentatively, D is TRBD1 or TRBD2 (5 bases each). V dropped 8 bases and J dropped 3 bases, with 18 bases sitting between them. The length of the CDR3 is 15 residues. Germline V lookup: CDR1 MNHEY, CDR2 SMNVEV (reference sequence). The DNA of the CDR3 is TGTGCCAGCCGTGTCTGGGGGATGTCGACAGATACGCAGTATTTT. It encodes CASRVWGMSTDTQYF.

The rearrangement uses TRBV5-6 and TRBJ2-5; tentative D call: TRBD2 (7 bases). CDR1 and CDR2 from the germline V gene are SGHDT and YYEEEE. The CDR3 consists of 16 residues. Trimming left V 1 base short and J 5 bases short, with 18 bases between. The CDR3 DNA reads as TGTGCCAGCAGCTTGCGGGGGGCATGGAGCGGGGAGACCCAGTACTTC. Its translation: CASSLRGAWSGETQYF.

This chain uses TRBV2 with TRBJ2-7; maybe TRBD1 (5 bases). CDR3 length: 14 amino acids. The V end lost 6 bases, the J end lost 2 bases, and 14 bases lay between the germline ends. Germline V lookup: CDR1 SNHLY, CDR2 FYNNEI. DNA of the CDR3: TGTGCCAGCAGGGGCCAGGGCTCCCCCTACGAGCAGTACTTC. Translated, it gives CASRGQGSPYEQYF.

The chain recombines TRBV6-6 with TRBJ1-2; a possible D gene is TRBD1 (6 bases). This CDR3 comprises 14 residues. Germline values: CDR1 MNHNY, CDR2 SVGAGI (reference sequence). V was trimmed by 8 bases and J by 8 bases, leaving 21 bases between them. CDR3 loop: CASGGSTGIGGYTF. The CDR3 DNA sequence: TGTGCCAGCGGGGGTTCGACAGGAATAGGGGGCTACACCTTC.

The J gene is TRBJ1-2, the V gene TRBV6-6; D call uncertain. The CDR3 extends over 14 amino acids. Germline V gene sequence: CDR1 MNHNY, CDR2 SVGAGI (reference sequence). V was trimmed by 5 bases and J by 5 bases, leaving 15 bases between them. CDR3 in amino acids: CASSNNTLGYGYTF. The CDR3, as DNA: TGTGCCAGCAGTAACAACACCCTTGGGTATGGCTACACCTTC.

The chain combines TRBV7-9 with TRBJ2-2; the D gene is possibly TRBD2 (6 bases). V was trimmed by 6 bases and J by 2 bases, leaving 22 bases between them. Germline V gene sequence: CDR1 SEHNR, CDR2 FQNEAQ (reference sequence). The CDR3 sequence is 18 residues long. The CDR3 loop reads CASRGPRPGSTNTGELFF. CDR3 nucleotide sequence: TGTGCCAGCAGGGGTCCGAGGCCCGGGAGTACTAACACCGGGGAGCTGTTTTTT.

This clonotype was seen a few times. The genes are TRBV29-1 and TRBJ2-7; D is uncertain. Between the trimmed V and J ends, which lost 6 bases and 2 bases, there was a span of 14 bases. Germline V CDR1 and CDR2: SQVTM, ANQGSEA. The CDR3 length is 13 residues. CDR3 protein: CSVRTGLTYEQYF. For the CDR3, the DNA is TGCAGCGTGCGGACGGGCCTGACCTACGAGCAGTACTTC.

This rearrangement joins TRBV25-1 to TRBJ2-5, with a possible D match to TRBD2 (6 bases). This CDR3 region has 14 residues. CDR1 MGHDK and CDR2 SYGVNS come from the germline V gene. Trimming took off 4 bases at V and 0 bases at J, with 9 bases between the two ends. The CDR3 DNA reads TGTGCCAGCAGTGCCACGGGAGACCAAGAGACCCAGTACTTC. Its translation: CASSATGDQETQYF.

A single count supports this clonotype. The rearrangement joins TRBV6-6 to TRBJ2-5; the D is unclear. Germline CDR1 and CDR2: MNHNY and SVGAGI (reference sequence). The V and J ends lost 6 bases and 3 bases respectively, with 17 bases between them. CDR3 length equals 15 residues. The CDR3 nucleotides read TGTGCCAGCAGCAAACAGTTCCTAGTAGAAGAGACCCAGTACTTC. Protein: CASSKQFLVEETQYF.

This clonotype was counted a few times. V is TRBV5-1 and J is TRBJ2-3, with a weak D call TRBD2 (6 bases). V lost 7 bases, J lost 2 bases, and 14 bases lay in between. In germline, CDR1 is SGHRS, CDR2 YFSETQ. The CDR3 contains 14 residues. The CDR3 DNA follows: TGCGCCAGCTCCTATACGGGAGACACAGATACGCAGTATTTT. It translates to CASSYTGDTDTQYF.

This clonotype was detected a few times. The chain couples TRBV7-6 to TRBJ2-5; 8 nucleotides match TRBD2. V gave up 5 bases and J gave up 2 bases; unmatched junction bases: 16. The CDR3 has 18 residues. The germline CDR1 and CDR2 sequences are SGHVS and FNYEAQ. CDR3 sequence reads: CASSPTGLAQRGQETQYF. In DNA form, the CDR3 reads TGTGCCAGCAGCCCTACAGGACTAGCCCAGAGGGGTCAAGAGACCCAGTACTTC.

As regards this clonotype: An end of the junction does not agree with germline; a read error may underlie this. The chain is built from TRBV7-7 and TRBJ2-3; weak D call: TRBD2 (5 bases). The germline CDR1 and CDR2 sequences are SSHAT and FNYEAQ (reference sequence). The CDR3 sequence is 15 residues long. The CDR3: CASSSGLALADTQYF. The DNA of the CDR3 is TGTGCTAGCAGCTCAGGCCTAGCATTGGCAGATACGCAGTATTTT.

The chain has TRBV29-1 and TRBJ2-7, with 7 bases aligning to TRBD2. The CDR3 has 15 residues. The junction had 11 bases not matched to a gene; V was cut back by 4 bases and J by 2 bases. Germline CDR1 and CDR2: SQVTM and ANQGSEA. The CDR3: CSVGGGRDGTYEQYF. CDR3 nucleotides: TGCAGCGTTGGGGGGGGAAGGGACGGAACCTACGAGCAGTACTTC.

This clonotype was observed a handful of times. The chain is built from TRBV13 and TRBJ1-1, with 7 bases fitting TRBD1. After removal of 1 base from V and 6 bases from J, the junction contained 11 bases not matched to a gene. CDR1 and CDR2 (germline): PRHDT, FYEKMQ (reference sequence). The CDR3 has 16 residues. The chain's CDR3 is CASSLAGTAVFPEAFF. CDR3 nucleotides: TGTGCCAGCAGCTTAGCCGGGACAGCCGTCTTCCCTGAAGCTTTCTTT.

The genes are TRBV28 and TRBJ2-7; TRBD1 matches at 11 bases. V lost 5 bases to trimming and J lost 2 bases; unmatched junction nucleotides: 5. The CDR3 consists of 15 residues. CDR1 is MDHEN, CDR2 SYDVKM, per germline. The CDR3 coding sequence is TGTGCCAGCAGTGCGGACAGGGGGCACACCTACGAGCAGTACTTC. It encodes CASSADRGHTYEQYF.

The rearrangement joins TRBV20-1 to TRBJ2-4; 7 bases map to TRBD2. CDR1 is DFQATT, CDR2 SNEGSKA, per germline (reference sequence). This CDR3 is 16 amino acids long. The ends lost 1 base at V and 3 bases at J; junction bases unmatched: 9. CDR3 coding DNA: TGCAGTGCTAGAGCCTCCGGGGGGATTGGCAAAAACATTCAGTACTTC. As protein: CSARASGGIGKNIQYF.

The sample holds a few counts of this clonotype. The chain employs TRBV7-2 and TRBJ2-6; D is possibly TRBD1 (7 bases). CDR1 and CDR2 from the germline V gene are SGHTA and FQGNSA. With 5 bases removed from V and 4 bases from J, the gap between germline ends came to 12 bases. CDR3 size: 15 residues. CDR3 in amino acids: CASSRQGGGANVLTF. CDR3 sequence (DNA): TGTGCCAGCAGCCGACAGGGAGGAGGGGCCAACGTCCTGACTTTC.

The chain combines TRBV5-5 with TRBJ1-1, with no clear D. CDR1 and CDR2 (germline): SGHKS, YYEKEE (reference sequence). Deletions cut 2 bases from V and 5 bases from J, with 13 bases between. CDR3 length: 14 amino acids. CDR3 protein: CASSFWTKETEAFF. The CDR3 nucleotides are TGTGCCAGCAGCTTTTGGACCAAGGAGACTGAAGCTTTCTTT.

There are a few counts of this clonotype. The V and J genes are TRBV7-2 and TRBJ2-1; TRBD2 might be the D (5 bases). Germline lookup yields CDR1 SGHTA and CDR2 FQGNSA. V lost 5 bases and J 7 bases, leaving 21 bases between the germline ends. This CDR3 comprises 16 residues. This CDR3 is CASSPQSGGIRNEQFF. CDR3 nucleotide sequence: TGTGCCAGCAGCCCTCAGAGCGGAGGCATTAGGAATGAGCAGTTCTTC.

This clonotype was picked up a small number of times. The chain employs TRBV3-1 and TRBJ2-6, with D perhaps matching TRBD2 (5 bases). The V end was cut by 1 base, the J end by 1 base, with 14 bases between. The CDR3 is made up of 18 amino acids. In germline, CDR1 is LGHDT, CDR2 YNNKEL (reference sequence). The CDR3 DNA is TGTGCCAGCAGCCAAGGGGCGGCTAGCCATTCTGGGGCCAACGTCCTGACTTTC. Its protein is CASSQGAASHSGANVLTF.